The entry below gives a single T cell receptor (beta chain) sequence along with its context. V shed 5 bases, J shed 10 bases, and the junction held 3 bases outside the gene matches. This CDR3 comprises 14 residues. CDR1 and CDR2 from the germline V gene are MDHEN and SYDVKM. This table comes from immunoSEQ multiplex PCR, and its TCRdb copy is limited to in-frame clones, with some not included. Here the sample spans roughly 700,000 clones, 70% to 90% being singletons. This sample was taken from a study of shared T cell receptors in the human thymus. This sample was also put to use in a study of human thymus T cells. From that paper: Use of V and J genes seemed skewed within the thymic and blood repertoires.

The chain couples TRBV28 to TRBJ2-1; 15 bases align to TRBD2. Sequenced material: thymocytes. This receptor was identified in a boy less than two years old with a congenital heart defect. CDR3 in DNA: TGTGCCAGCAGTCTCGGGACTAGCGGGGGGGAGCAGTTCTTC. It specifies CASSLGTSGGEQFF. Full variable domain (outside the CDR3, taken from reference TRBV28 and TRBJ2-1): DVKVTQSSRYLVKRTGEKVFLECVQDMDHENMFWYRQDPGLGLRLIYFSYDVKMKEKGDIPEGYSVSREKKERFSLILESASTNQTSMYLCASSLGTSGGEQFFGPGTRLTVL.